This T cell receptor (beta chain) was sequenced in a study of blood T cells in healthy people across ages. This CDR3 is built from 16 residues. Germline CDR1 is SEHNR and CDR2 is FQNEAQ (reference sequence). Sample-barcoded 5' priming and a J-beta primer mix drove a second PCR of about 6 to 11 cycles. The study obtained at least 3 million CDR3-containing paired-end reads from every sample. Via MiXCR, TCRdb re-called the 5' RACE reads, giving one row per CDR3 protein. The repertoire has about 570,000 distinct CDR3 sequences, approximately 27% of them found once; the top ten carry less than 20%. V usage is TRBV7-9 and J usage is TRBJ2-1, with D perhaps assigned TRBD1 or TRBD2 (6 bases each). Gene TRBJ2-5 matches the end of the DNA better, so the J call may be wrong. The TCR originated in a woman in her sixties or seventies in good health. The sequenced sample consisted of blood. The CDR3 nucleotides are TGTGCCAGCAGCCAAATCCACGGGGGCAGAGGGGAGACCCAGTACTTC. Protein: CASSQIHGGRGETQYF.